This T cell receptor (beta chain) appears in the sequencing data of a study of early T cells in non-severe SARS-CoV-2 infection (dated by TCRdb to the early 2020s). A note on the overall study: Because TCR sequencing relied on bulk RNA taken from unsorted whole blood, pairing of alpha and beta chains was not possible.

On the study overall, not on this receptor specifically: VDJdb matching was skewed toward anti-spike CD8 responses, so virus-specific expansions were likely underestimated and private and CD4 specificities were missed.

The library was obtained by 5' RACE. The data were produced on a NextSeq 500. Unique molecular identifiers were attached to individual cDNA molecules in the TCR library protocol so that sequencing error and PCR bias could be corrected. Both TCR alpha and beta chains were sequenced, and tight co-correlation was observed between alpha and beta sequence abundances in each sample. In the original analysis: Decombinator V4 was used to annotate TCR sequences for V gene, J gene and CDR3. TCRs were defined as expanded if a significant change between any two time points was detected under a Poisson model with p below 0.0001. TCR abundances were normalised to the total number of TCRs sequenced per sample and expressed as counts per million. MAIT TCRs were defined by TRAV1-2 paired with TRAJ12, TRAJ20 or TRAJ33, and iNKT TCRs by TRAV10 paired with TRAJ18. A search of VDJdb, accessed on 1 November 2021, was run for TCRs annotated to CMV, EBV and SARS-CoV-2, with TCRs annotated for multiple antigens excluded. In-frame beta chains were kept once TCRdb had trimmed the public reads at Q25 with fastp and called clones with MiXCR. Records with the same CDR3 protein are collapsed into one entry carrying the most frequent genes and DNA. The V and J calls and clone size come from TCRdb's table, not from the authors' own analysis. Within this sample are fewer than 85,000 distinct CDR3 sequences, with approximately 15% of them counted one time only. Clones ranked in the top ten supply over 1.2% of the sample.

The study was a case-control design nested within a healthcare worker cohort in London, UK, with weekly nasopharyngeal swab PCR tests and blood sampling. Healthcare workers were enrolled in the week of the UK lockdown, from 23 to 31 March 2020, and were followed every week for up to about 16 weeks. This clonotype was found many times. The specificity of this receptor is unknown. The record has no base qualities; no much larger clone is one base away. Germline trimming amounts to 0 bases on V and 3 bases on J, with 7 as the count of junction bases outside the gene matches. There are 16 amino acids in the CDR3, from cysteine to phenylalanine inclusive. Of the read, only the CDR3 DNA is kept; its 48 bases are in frame from base 1. Sequences DFQATT (CDR1) and SNEGSKA (CDR2) are obtained from the germline V gene (reference sequence).

Sequenced material: whole blood. The clonotype comes from an adult who was a healthcare worker with PCR-confirmed SARS-CoV-2 infection or an uninfected control (not recorded which). The receptor chain draws on TRBV20-1 and TRBJ2-2; 7 bases in the junction line up with TRBD2. The CDR3 protein is CSARDRQGGYTGELFF. The bases are TGCAGTGCTAGAGATCGGCAGGGAGGGTACACCGGGGAGCTGTTTTTT.